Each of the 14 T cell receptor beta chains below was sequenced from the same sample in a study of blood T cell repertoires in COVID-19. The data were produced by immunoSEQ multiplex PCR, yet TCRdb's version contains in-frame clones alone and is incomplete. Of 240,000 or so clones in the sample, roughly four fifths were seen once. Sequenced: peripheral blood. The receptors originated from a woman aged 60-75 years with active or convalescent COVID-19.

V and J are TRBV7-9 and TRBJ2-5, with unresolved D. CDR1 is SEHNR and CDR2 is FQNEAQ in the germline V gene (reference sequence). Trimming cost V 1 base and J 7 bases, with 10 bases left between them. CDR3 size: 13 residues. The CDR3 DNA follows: TGTGCCAGCAGCTTAGACTTTTCCGGGACCCAGTACTTC. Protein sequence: CASSLDFSGTQYF. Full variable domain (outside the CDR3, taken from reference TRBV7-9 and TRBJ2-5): DTGVSQNPRHKITKRGQNVTFRCDPISEHNRLYWYRQTLGQGPEFLTYFQNEAQLEKSRLLSDRFSAERPKGSFSTLEIQRTEQGDSAMYLCASSLDFSGTQYFGPGTRLLVL.

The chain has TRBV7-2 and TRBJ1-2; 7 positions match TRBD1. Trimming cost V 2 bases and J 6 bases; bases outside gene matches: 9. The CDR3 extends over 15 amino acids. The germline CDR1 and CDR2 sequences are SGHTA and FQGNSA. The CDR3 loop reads CASSLYPGTVHGYTF. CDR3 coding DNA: TGTGCCAGCAGCTTATACCCCGGGACAGTACATGGCTACACCTTC.

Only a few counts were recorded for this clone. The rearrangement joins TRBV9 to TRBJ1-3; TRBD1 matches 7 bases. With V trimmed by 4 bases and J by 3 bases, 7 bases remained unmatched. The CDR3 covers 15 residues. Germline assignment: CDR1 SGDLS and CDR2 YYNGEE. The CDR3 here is CASSPDRVLGNTIYF. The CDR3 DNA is TGTGCCAGCAGCCCAGACAGGGTCCTTGGAAACACCATATATTTT.

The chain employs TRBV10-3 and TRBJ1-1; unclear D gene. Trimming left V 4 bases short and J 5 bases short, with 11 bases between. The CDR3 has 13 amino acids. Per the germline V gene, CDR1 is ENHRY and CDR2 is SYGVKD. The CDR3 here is CAISVSVLTEAFF. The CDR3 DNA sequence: TGTGCCATCAGTGTATCGGTTCTGACTGAAGCTTTCTTT.

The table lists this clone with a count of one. The CDR3 DNA sequence: TGTGCCAGTAGTATCTTCCTCAGGGGCCGCTTTGGTCTTAAGCAGTTCTTC. This encodes CASSIFLRGRFGLKQFF. This chain connects TRBV19 to TRBJ2-1, with TRBD1 as a possible D gene (6 bases). CDR1 LNHDA and CDR2 SQIVND come from the germline V gene (reference sequence). The CDR3 spans 17 residues. The V end lost 3 bases, the J end lost 11 bases, and 26 bases lay between the germline ends. Supplemented by reference TRBV19 and TRBJ2-1, the full variable domain reads DGGITQSPKYLFRKEGQNVTLSCEQNLNHDAMYWYRQDPGQGLRLIYYSQIVNDFQKGDIAEGYSVSREKKESFPLTVTSAQKNPTAFYLCASSIFLRGRFGLKQFFGPGTRLTVL.

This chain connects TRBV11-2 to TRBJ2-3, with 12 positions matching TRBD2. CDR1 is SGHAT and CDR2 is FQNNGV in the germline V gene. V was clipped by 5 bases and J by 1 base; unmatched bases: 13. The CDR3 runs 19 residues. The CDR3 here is CASSRLLRASGGGTDTQYF. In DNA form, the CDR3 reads TGTGCCAGCAGCCGCCTCCTTAGAGCTAGCGGGGGGGGCACAGATACGCAGTATTTT.

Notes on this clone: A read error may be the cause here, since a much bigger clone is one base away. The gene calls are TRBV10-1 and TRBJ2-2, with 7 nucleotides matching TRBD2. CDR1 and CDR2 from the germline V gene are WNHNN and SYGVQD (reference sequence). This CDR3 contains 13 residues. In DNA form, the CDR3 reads TGCGCCCGCAGTGGGGGGGGCACCGGGGAGCTGTTTTTT. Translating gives CARSGGGTGELFF.

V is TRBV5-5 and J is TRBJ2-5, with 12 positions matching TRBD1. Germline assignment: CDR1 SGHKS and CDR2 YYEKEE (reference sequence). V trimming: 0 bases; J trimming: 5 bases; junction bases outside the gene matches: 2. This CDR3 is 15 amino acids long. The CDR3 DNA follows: TGTGCCAGCAGCTTGGTTGGGACAGGGGGCGAGACCCAGTACTTC. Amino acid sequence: CASSLVGTGGETQYF.

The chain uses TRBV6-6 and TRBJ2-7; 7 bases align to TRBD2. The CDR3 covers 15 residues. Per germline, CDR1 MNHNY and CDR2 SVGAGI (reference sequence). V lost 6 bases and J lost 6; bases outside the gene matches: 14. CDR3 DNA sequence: TGTGCCAGCAGAACAGAGCGGGGTTTCGCCCGCGAGCAGTACTTC. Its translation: CASRTERGFAREQYF.

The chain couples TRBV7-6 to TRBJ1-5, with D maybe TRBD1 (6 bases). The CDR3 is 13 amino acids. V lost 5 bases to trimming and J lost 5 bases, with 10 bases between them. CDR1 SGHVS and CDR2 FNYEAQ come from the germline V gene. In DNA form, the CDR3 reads TGTGCCAGCAGCAGACAGGTAGATCAGCCCCAGCATTTT. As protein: CASSRQVDQPQHF.

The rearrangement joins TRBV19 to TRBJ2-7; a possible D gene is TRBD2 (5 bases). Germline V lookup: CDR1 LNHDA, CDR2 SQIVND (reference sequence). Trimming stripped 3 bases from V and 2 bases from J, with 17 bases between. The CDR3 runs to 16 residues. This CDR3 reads CASSISGLARTYEQYF. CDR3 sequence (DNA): TGTGCCAGTAGTATCAGTGGGCTAGCCCGTACCTACGAGCAGTACTTC. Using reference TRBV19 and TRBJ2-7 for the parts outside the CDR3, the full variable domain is DGGITQSPKYLFRKEGQNVTLSCEQNLNHDAMYWYRQDPGQGLRLIYYSQIVNDFQKGDIAEGYSVSREKKESFPLTVTSAQKNPTAFYLCASSISGLARTYEQYFGPGTRLTVT.

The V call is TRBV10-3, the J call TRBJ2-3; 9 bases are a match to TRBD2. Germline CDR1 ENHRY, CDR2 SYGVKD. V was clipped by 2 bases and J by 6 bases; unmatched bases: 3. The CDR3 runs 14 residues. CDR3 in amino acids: CAISEAGGFDTQYF. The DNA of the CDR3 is TGTGCCATCAGTGAGGCGGGGGGGTTCGATACGCAGTATTTT.

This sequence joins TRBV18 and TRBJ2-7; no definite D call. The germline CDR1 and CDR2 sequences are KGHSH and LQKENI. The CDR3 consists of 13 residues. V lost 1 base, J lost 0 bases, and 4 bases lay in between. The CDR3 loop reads CASSPRSSYEQYF. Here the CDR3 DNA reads TGTGCCAGCTCACCACGGAGCTCCTACGAGCAGTACTTC.

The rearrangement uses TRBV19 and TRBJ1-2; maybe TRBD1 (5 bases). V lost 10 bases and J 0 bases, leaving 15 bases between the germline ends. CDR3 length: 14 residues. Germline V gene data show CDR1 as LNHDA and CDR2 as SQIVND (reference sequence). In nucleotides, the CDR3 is TGTGCCACCGGTCGGGGAGGGGCTAACTATGGCTACACCTTC. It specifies CATGRGGANYGYTF. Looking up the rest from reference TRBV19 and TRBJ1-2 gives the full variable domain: DGGITQSPKYLFRKEGQNVTLSCEQNLNHDAMYWYRQDPGQGLRLIYYSQIVNDFQKGDIAEGYSVSREKKESFPLTVTSAQKNPTAFYLCATGRGGANYGYTFGSGTRLTVV.